Each of the 24 T cell receptor beta chains below was sequenced from the same sample in a study of blood T cell repertoires in COVID-19. This table comes from immunoSEQ multiplex PCR, and its TCRdb copy is limited to in-frame clones, with some not included. This table holds 150,000 to 200,000 clones, 65% to 90% found once. The sample consisted of peripheral blood. These receptor sequences come from a man aged 55 to 70 with acute or convalescent COVID-19.

V gene TRBV5-1 combines with J gene TRBJ1-2, with 7 bases identical to TRBD1. Germline V gene lookup returns CDR1 SGHRS and CDR2 YFSETQ. V dropped 2 bases and J dropped 8; count of bases not matched to a gene: 15. The CDR3 contains 16 residues. The CDR3 protein is CASSLQGTEGSGGYTF. CDR3 coding DNA: TGCGCCAGCAGCTTACAGGGGACAGAAGGGTCCGGGGGCTACACCTTC.

The CDR3 bases are TGCGCCAGCAGCTTGGAGGGGACACCAAATTCACCCCTCCACTTT. As protein: CASSLEGTPNSPLHF. V usage is TRBV5-1 and J usage is TRBJ1-6, with a tentative D call TRBD1 (6 bases). Germline CDR1 is SGHRS and CDR2 is YFSETQ. The CDR3 runs to 15 residues. V lost 0 bases and J lost 7, with 11 bases in between.

A word on this clone: An end of the junction does not agree with germline; a read error may underlie this. J is TRBJ2-1 and V is TRBV4-2, with 15 nucleotides matching TRBD2. Germline CDR1 and CDR2: LGHNA and YNFKEQ. The CDR3 sequence is 15 residues long. This chain's CDR3 is CASSQDAGTSGRTLF. CDR3 sequence (DNA): TGTGCCAGCAGCCAGGACGCCGGGACTAGCGGGAGGACCCTCTTC.

J is TRBJ1-2 and V is TRBV10-3, with TRBD1 identical over 9 bases. This CDR3 spans 13 amino acids. V was clipped by 5 bases and J by 4 bases; unmatched bases: 2. The germline CDR1 and CDR2 sequences are ENHRY and SYGVKD. The chain's CDR3 is CAISTGQGYGYTF. CDR3 sequence (DNA): TGTGCCATCAGTACGGGACAGGGCTATGGCTACACCTTC.

On this clone itself: The junction departs from the called germline gene at one end, perhaps through a read error. The chain employs TRBV9 and TRBJ1-2, with TRBD1 matching over 7 bases. The CDR3 consists of 15 residues. The V gene's germline CDR1 is SGDLS and CDR2 YYNGEE. The CDR3 nucleotides read TGTGCCAGCAGTGTAGAGGGACAGAGTAACTATGGCTACACCTTC. It translates to CASSVEGQSNYGYTF.

V usage is TRBV25-1 and J usage is TRBJ1-1; 8 nucleotides agree with TRBD1. The germline CDR1 and CDR2 sequences are MGHDK and SYGVNS. Trimming cost V 3 bases and J 2 bases; bases outside gene matches: 5. This CDR3 has 15 residues. The CDR3 DNA follows: TGTGCCAGCAGTGATCCAGGACAGGGAAACACTGAAGCTTTCTTT. Its protein is CASSDPGQGNTEAFF.

This chain uses TRBV19 with TRBJ1-1; D not resolved. The germline V and J ends were trimmed by 6 bases and 8 bases, with 7 bases remaining between them. Germline loops: CDR1 LNHDA, CDR2 SQIVND (reference sequence). The CDR3 contains 10 residues. The CDR3 region is CASRSSEAFF. For the CDR3, the DNA is TGTGCCAGTAGGAGCTCCGAAGCTTTCTTT. The variable domain in full, with the rest retrieved from reference TRBV19 and TRBJ1-1, is DGGITQSPKYLFRKEGQNVTLSCEQNLNHDAMYWYRQDPGQGLRLIYYSQIVNDFQKGDIAEGYSVSREKKESFPLTVTSAQKNPTAFYLCASRSSEAFFGQGTRLTVV.

The chain is built from TRBV9 and TRBJ2-7; 9 bases are a match to TRBD2. Per the germline V gene, CDR1 is SGDLS and CDR2 is YYNGEE. The V and J ends lost 0 bases and 2 bases, in that order; junction bases with no gene match: 6. The CDR3 is 16 amino acids. DNA for the CDR3: TGTGCCAGCAGCGTAGATCCTAGCGGGGCCGCCTACGAGCAGTACTTC. It codes for CASSVDPSGAAYEQYF. Full variable domain (missing parts from reference TRBV9 and TRBJ2-7): DSGVTQTPKHLITATGQRVTLRCSPRSGDLSVYWYQQSLDQGLQFLIQYYNGEERAKGNILERFSAQQFPDLHSELNLSSLELGDSALYFCASSVDPSGAAYEQYFGPGTRLTVT.

In this sample, this clone turned up once. CDR3 amino acids: CAWSVRTALPLTDTQYF. The DNA for the CDR3 is TGTGCCTGGAGTGTACGGACAGCTCTACCACTCACAGATACGCAGTATTTT. The genes are TRBV30 and TRBJ2-3; a weak D match, TRBD1 (6 bases). Germline V CDR1 and CDR2: GTSNPN, SVGIG (reference sequence). The CDR3 spans 17 residues. Trimming removed 0 bases at V and 2 bases at J, with 18 bases between.

In its sample, this clone was seen once. The chain carries TRBV2 and TRBJ1-2; 9 bases match TRBD1. This CDR3 region has 12 residues. Germline CDR1 reads SNHLY; CDR2 reads FYNNEI. J lost 6 bases, V lost 4 bases, and 0 bases had no gene match. The CDR3 DNA follows: TGTGCCAGCAGTGGGGACAGGGATGGCTACACCTTC. It encodes CASSGDRDGYTF.

The chain is built from TRBV28 and TRBJ1-1; no definite D call. The CDR3 totals 13 residues. The germline V gene has CDR1 MDHEN and CDR2 SYDVKM. Trimming shortened V by 6 bases and J by 6 bases, and 14 bases separated the two germline ends. The CDR3, as DNA: TGTGCCAGCAGGCCCCATGCGGGGTCTGAAGCTTTCTTT. Protein sequence: CASRPHAGSEAFF.

CDR3 protein: CASSQEPTSDYGYTF. CDR3 in DNA: TGTGCCAGCAGCCAAGAGCCTACTTCGGACTATGGCTACACCTTC. V and J are TRBV7-3 and TRBJ1-2; D is unclear. The germline gives CDR1 SGHTA, CDR2 FQGTGA. The CDR3 has 15 amino acids. V was trimmed by 5 bases and J by 3 bases, leaving 16 bases between them.

J is TRBJ2-6 and V is TRBV5-1, with D hard to call. V was pared by 4 bases and J by 2 bases, with 13 bases between. The CDR3 runs to 16 residues. Germline values: CDR1 SGHRS, CDR2 YFSETQ. The CDR3 loop is CASSPTAGAGANVLTF. The CDR3 DNA is TGCGCCAGCAGCCCAACCGCCGGAGCTGGGGCCAACGTCCTGACTTTC.

The chain combines TRBV6-5 with TRBJ1-2; the D is unclear. CDR1 and CDR2 from the germline V gene are MNHEY and SVGAGI. V was pared by 5 bases and J by 4 bases, with 14 bases between. The CDR3 extends over 14 amino acids. CDR3 loop: CASSRKRKTYGYTF. DNA for the CDR3: TGTGCCAGCAGTAGGAAGCGAAAGACCTATGGCTACACCTTC.

This chain connects TRBV15 to TRBJ2-3; 10 bases line up with TRBD2. V trimming: 4 bases; J trimming: 5 bases; junction bases outside the gene matches: 9. CDR3 size: 16 residues. CDR1 is LNHNV, CDR2 YYDKDF, per germline (reference sequence). CDR3 region: CATSKGTSVSLDTQYF. CDR3 DNA: TGTGCCACCAGCAAAGGGACTAGCGTTTCCCTAGATACGCAGTATTTT.

The chain recombines TRBV3-1 (or the pseudogene TRBV3-2) with TRBJ1-1; D remains unclear. The ends were cut back, 6 bases at V and 10 bases at J, with 15 bases in the middle. From germline, CDR1 is LGHDT and CDR2 YNNKEL (reference sequence). The CDR3 sequence is 12 residues long. CDR3 coding DNA: TGTGCCAGCAGACCGGACGTGGGGAGAGCTTTCTTT. This sequence encodes CASRPDVGRAFF.

The sample holds one count of this clone. V usage is TRBV5-4 and J usage is TRBJ2-7; a weak D match, TRBD2 (6 bases). From germline, CDR1 is SGHNT and CDR2 YYREEE (reference sequence). This CDR3 region has 12 residues. With 4 bases removed from V and 12 bases from J, the gap between germline ends came to 17 bases. The CDR3 protein is CASSVGGETPYF. In DNA, the CDR3 is TGTGCCAGCAGCGTGGGCGGGGAAACCCCGTACTTC.

This clone was seen only a few times. The V and J genes are TRBV28 and TRBJ2-7, with D perhaps matching TRBD2 (5 bases). The CDR3 runs to 11 residues. The V gene's germline CDR1 is MDHEN and CDR2 SYDVKM. With 8 bases removed from V and 4 bases from J, the gap between germline ends came to 9 bases. CDR3 amino acids: CASSGDYEQYF. CDR3 nucleotides: TGTGCCAGCTCCGGGGATTACGAGCAGTACTTC.

The gene calls are TRBV23-1 and TRBJ1-5; D gene uncertain. TRBV23-1 falls under the ORF class, with uncertain function. The CDR3 extends over 8 amino acids. The ends were cut back, 5 bases at V and 15 bases at J, with 5 bases in the middle. CDR3 residues: CASSSRHF. CDR3 nucleotides: TGCGCCAGCAGTTCGAGGCATTTT.

This clone was picked up one time. The chain employs TRBV28 and TRBJ1-4, with unresolved D. Trimming left V 4 bases short and J 4 bases short, with 16 bases between. Germline CDR1 is MDHEN and CDR2 is SYDVKM. The CDR3 length is 16 residues. The CDR3 reads CASSSSPREGNEKLFF. The CDR3 DNA reads TGTGCCAGCAGTTCCTCACCGAGGGAGGGTAATGAAAAACTGTTTTTT.

V usage is TRBV30 and J usage is TRBJ2-3; D may be TRBD2 (5 bases). V gave up 3 bases and J gave up 5 bases, with 15 bases separating them. This CDR3 has 14 amino acids. Germline CDR1 and CDR2: GTSNPN and SVGIG (reference sequence). The CDR3 here is CAWRTDRRGDTQYF. In DNA, the CDR3 is TGTGCCTGGAGAACCGACCGCCGGGGAGATACGCAGTATTTT.

V and J are TRBV28 and TRBJ2-7; 7 nucleotides line up with TRBD2. Germline lookup yields CDR1 MDHEN and CDR2 SYDVKM. V lost 10 bases and J lost 4; bases outside the gene matches: 16. This CDR3 is built from 15 residues. CDR3 in DNA: TGTGCCAAACAGCGGGATCCCCCAACTGTATACGAGCAGTACTTC. Protein sequence: CAKQRDPPTVYEQYF.

The chain carries TRBV9 and TRBJ2-7, with TRBD2 as a possible D gene (5 bases). Germline assignment: CDR1 SGDLS and CDR2 YYNGEE. The CDR3 extends over 12 amino acids. Trimming pared 7 bases from V and 3 bases from J, leaving 11 bases between. This CDR3 reads CASGKGGYEQYF. The CDR3 DNA is TGTGCCAGCGGGAAAGGAGGCTACGAGCAGTACTTC.

The count of this clone is one. This chain connects TRBV4-1 to TRBJ2-2; 8 bases are shared with TRBD2. Trimming cost V 0 bases and J 5 bases; bases outside gene matches: 2. CDR3 length equals 15 residues. Germline CDR1 is MGHRA and CDR2 is YSYEKL. The CDR3 reads CASSQESGGTGELFF. In DNA form, the CDR3 reads TGCGCCAGCAGCCAAGAAAGCGGGGGAACCGGGGAGCTGTTTTTT.